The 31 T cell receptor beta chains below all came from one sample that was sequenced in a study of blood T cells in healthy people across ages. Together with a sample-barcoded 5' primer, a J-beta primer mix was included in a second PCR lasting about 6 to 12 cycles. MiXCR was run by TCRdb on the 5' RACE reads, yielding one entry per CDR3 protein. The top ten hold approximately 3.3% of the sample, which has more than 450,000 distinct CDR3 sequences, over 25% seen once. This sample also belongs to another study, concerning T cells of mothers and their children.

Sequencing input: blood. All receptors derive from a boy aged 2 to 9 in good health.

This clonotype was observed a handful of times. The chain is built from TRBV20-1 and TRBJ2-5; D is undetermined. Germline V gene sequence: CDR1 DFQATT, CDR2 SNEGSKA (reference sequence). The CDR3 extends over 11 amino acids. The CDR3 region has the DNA TGCAGCCTCTACCTCCAAGAGACCCAGTACTTC. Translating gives CSLYLQETQYF.

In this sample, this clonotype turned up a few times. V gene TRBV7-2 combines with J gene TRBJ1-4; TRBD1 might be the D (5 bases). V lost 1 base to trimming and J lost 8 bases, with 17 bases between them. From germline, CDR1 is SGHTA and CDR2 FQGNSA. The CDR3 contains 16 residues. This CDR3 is CASSLVRGRAGEKLFF. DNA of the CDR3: TGTGCCAGCAGCTTAGTTAGGGGCAGGGCTGGCGAAAAACTGTTTTTT.

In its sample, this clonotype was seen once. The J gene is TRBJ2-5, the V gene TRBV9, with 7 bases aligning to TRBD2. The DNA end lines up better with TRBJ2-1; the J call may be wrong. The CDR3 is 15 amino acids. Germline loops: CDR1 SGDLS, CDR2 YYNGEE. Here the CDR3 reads CASSPTGLGVDEQFF. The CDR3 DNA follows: TGTGCCAGCAGCCCAACCGGACTAGGAGTCGATGAGCAGTTCTTC.

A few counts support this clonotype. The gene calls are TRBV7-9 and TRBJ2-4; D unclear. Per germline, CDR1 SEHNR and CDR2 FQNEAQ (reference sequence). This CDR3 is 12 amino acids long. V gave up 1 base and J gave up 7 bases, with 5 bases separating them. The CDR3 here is CASSLGSNIQYF. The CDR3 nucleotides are TGTGCCAGCAGCTTAGGAAGTAACATTCAGTACTTC.

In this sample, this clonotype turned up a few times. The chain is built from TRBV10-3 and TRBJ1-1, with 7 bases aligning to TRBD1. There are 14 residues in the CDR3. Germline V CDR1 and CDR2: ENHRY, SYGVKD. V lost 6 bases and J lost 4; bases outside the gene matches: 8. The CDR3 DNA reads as TGTGCCATCAGCGCCTCAGGGGGGTCCACTGAAGCTTTCTTT. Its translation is CAISASGGSTEAFF.

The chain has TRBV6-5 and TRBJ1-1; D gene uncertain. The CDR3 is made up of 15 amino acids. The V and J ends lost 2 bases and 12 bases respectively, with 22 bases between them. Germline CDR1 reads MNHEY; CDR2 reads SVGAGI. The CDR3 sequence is CASSYTILGAVETFF. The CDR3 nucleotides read TGTGCCAGCAGTTACACCATCTTGGGAGCGGTGGAAACTTTCTTT.

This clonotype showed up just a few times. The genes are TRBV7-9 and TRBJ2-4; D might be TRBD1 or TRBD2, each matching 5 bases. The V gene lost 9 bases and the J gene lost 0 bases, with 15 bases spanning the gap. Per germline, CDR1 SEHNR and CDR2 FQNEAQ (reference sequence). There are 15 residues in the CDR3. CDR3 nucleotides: TGTGCCAGTAGCGACCGACAGCTAGCCAAAAACATTCAGTACTTC. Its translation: CASSDRQLAKNIQYF.

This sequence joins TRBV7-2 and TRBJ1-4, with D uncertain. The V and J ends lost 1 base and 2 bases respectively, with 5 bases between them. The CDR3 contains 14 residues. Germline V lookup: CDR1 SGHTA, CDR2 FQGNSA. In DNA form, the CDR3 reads TGTGCCAGCAGCTTAGAGCATACTAATGAAAAACTGTTTTTT. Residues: CASSLEHTNEKLFF.

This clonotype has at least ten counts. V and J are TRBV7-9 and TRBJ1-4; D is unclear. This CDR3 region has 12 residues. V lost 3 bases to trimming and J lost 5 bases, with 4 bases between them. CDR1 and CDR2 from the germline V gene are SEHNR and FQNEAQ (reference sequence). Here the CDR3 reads CASSLGNEKLFF. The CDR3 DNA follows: TGTGCCAGCAGCTTGGGGAATGAAAAACTGTTTTTT.

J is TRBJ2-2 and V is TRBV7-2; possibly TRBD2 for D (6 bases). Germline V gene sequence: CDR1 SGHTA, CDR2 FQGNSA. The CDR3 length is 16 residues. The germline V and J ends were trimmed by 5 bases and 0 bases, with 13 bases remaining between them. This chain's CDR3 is CASSQIAETNTGELFF. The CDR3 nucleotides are TGTGCCAGCAGCCAGATAGCGGAAACGAACACCGGGGAGCTGTTTTTT. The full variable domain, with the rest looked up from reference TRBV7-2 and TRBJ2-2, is GAGVSQSPSNKVTEKGKDVELRCDPISGHTALYWYRQSLGQGLEFLIYFQGNSAPDKSGLPSDRFSAERTGGSVSTLTIQRTQQEDSAVYLCASSQIAETNTGELFFGEGSRLTVL.

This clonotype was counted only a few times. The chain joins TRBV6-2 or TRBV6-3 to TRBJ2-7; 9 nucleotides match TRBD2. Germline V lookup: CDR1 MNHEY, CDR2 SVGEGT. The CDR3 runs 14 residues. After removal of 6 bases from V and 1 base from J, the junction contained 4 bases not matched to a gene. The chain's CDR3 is CASRETSGSYEQYF. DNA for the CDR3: TGTGCCAGCAGGGAGACTAGCGGATCCTACGAGCAGTACTTC.

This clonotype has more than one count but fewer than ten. The CDR3: CASSPDRGPYNEQFF. CDR3 nucleotides: TGTGCCAGCAGCCCGGACAGGGGGCCCTACAATGAGCAGTTCTTC. The chain employs TRBV12-3 or TRBV12-4 and TRBJ2-1; 11 nucleotides align to TRBD1. The CDR3 has 15 amino acids. V shed 6 bases, J shed 2 bases, and the junction held 3 bases outside the gene matches.

The CDR3 nucleotides are TGCAGCGCCCTGCGGGTACTGAACACAGATACGCAGTATTTT. Translating gives CSALRVLNTDTQYF. The chain combines TRBV29-1 with TRBJ2-3; D perhaps matches TRBD2 (5 bases). This CDR3 comprises 14 residues. Trimming took 7 bases from V and 2 from J, leaving 16 bases between them. CDR1 SQVTM and CDR2 ANQGSEA come from the germline V gene.

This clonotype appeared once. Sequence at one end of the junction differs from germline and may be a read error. The CDR3 bases are TGCAACGTTGAAGACCCCCTAAGCGGAAAGGTCGGGGAGCTGTTTTTT. It codes for CNVEDPLSGKVGELFF. The gene calls are TRBV29-1 and TRBJ2-2, with D perhaps TRBD2 (5 bases). CDR3 size: 16 residues. Germline CDR1 reads SQVTM; CDR2 reads ANQGSEA.

In DNA form, the CDR3 reads TGCAGTGCTAGAGGGACAGGGTTGGGAGAGACCCAGTACTTC. Translating gives CSARGTGLGETQYF. The gene calls are TRBV20-1 and TRBJ2-5; TRBD1 aligns across 8 bases. The germline V gene has CDR1 DFQATT and CDR2 SNEGSKA (reference sequence). The CDR3 is 14 residues long. V lost 1 base to trimming and J lost 4 bases; unmatched junction nucleotides: 5.

Here the CDR3 reads CASSLGGRSPTNEQFF. CDR3 bases: TGTGCCAGCAGCTTGGGTGGGAGGTCGCCTACCAATGAGCAGTTCTTC. The rearrangement links TRBV5-4 to TRBJ2-1; TRBD2 is a possible D gene (6 bases). The CDR3 extends over 16 amino acids. Germline V gene data show CDR1 as SGHNT and CDR2 as YYREEE (reference sequence). Deletions cut 0 bases from V and 6 bases from J, with 16 bases between.

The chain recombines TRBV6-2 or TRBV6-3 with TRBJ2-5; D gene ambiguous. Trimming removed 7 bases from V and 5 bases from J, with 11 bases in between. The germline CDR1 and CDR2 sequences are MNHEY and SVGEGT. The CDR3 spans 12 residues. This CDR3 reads CASTDGWETQYF. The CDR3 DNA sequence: TGTGCCAGCACCGACGGGTGGGAGACCCAGTACTTC.

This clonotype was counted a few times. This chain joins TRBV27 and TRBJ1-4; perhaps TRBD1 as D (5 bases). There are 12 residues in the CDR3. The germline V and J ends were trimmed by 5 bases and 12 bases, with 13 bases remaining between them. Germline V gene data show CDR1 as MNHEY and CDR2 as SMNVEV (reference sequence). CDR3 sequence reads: CASSGRATELFF. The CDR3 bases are TGTGCCAGCAGTGGCAGGGCCACAGAACTGTTTTTT.

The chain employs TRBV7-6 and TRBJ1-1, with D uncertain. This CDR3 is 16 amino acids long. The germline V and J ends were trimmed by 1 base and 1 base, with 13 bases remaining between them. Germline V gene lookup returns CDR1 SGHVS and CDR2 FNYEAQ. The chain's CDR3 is CASSLGAAGSNTEAFF. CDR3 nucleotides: TGTGCCAGCAGCTTAGGGGCAGCAGGTTCGAACACTGAAGCTTTCTTT.

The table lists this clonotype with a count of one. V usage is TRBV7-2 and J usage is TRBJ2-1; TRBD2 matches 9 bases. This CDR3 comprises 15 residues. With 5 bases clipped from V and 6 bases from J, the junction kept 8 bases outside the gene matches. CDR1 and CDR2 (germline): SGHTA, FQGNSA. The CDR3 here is CASSVSGSRRNEQFF. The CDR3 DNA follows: TGTGCCAGCAGCGTTAGCGGGAGTCGACGCAATGAGCAGTTCTTC.

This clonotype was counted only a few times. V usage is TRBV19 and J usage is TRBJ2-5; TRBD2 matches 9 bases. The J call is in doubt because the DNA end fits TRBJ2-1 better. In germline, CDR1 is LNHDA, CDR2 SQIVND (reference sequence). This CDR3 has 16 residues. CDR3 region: CASSEAGGHPYNEQFF. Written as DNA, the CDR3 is TGTGCCAGTAGTGAGGCGGGGGGGCACCCCTACAATGAGCAGTTCTTC.

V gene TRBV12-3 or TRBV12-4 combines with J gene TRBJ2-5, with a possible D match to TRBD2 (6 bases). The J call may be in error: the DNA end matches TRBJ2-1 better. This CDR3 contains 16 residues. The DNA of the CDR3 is TGTGCCAGCAGTTTAGTGTTGTCTAGCGCCACCAATGAGCAGTTCTTC. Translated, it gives CASSLVLSSATNEQFF.

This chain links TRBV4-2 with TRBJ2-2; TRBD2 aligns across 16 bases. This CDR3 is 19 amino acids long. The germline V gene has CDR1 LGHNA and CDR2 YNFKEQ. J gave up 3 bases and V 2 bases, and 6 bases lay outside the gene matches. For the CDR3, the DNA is TGTGCCAGCAGCCAACGAGGGACTAGCGGGAGGGCCGACACCGGGGAGCTGTTTTTT. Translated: CASSQRGTSGRADTGELFF.

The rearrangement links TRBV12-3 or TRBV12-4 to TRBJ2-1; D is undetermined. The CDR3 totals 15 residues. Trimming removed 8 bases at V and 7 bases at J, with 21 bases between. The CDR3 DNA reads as TGTGCCAGCGACAACCGGGCCTTGGAGAGGAATGAGCAGTTCTTC. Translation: CASDNRALERNEQFF.

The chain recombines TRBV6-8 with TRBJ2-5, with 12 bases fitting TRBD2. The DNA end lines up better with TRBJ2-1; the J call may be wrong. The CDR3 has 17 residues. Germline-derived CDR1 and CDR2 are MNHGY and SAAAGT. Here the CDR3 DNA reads TGTGCCAGCAGCGGGGGAGAGACTAGCGGGAGCGTCGATGAGCAGTTCTTC. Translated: CASSGGETSGSVDEQFF.

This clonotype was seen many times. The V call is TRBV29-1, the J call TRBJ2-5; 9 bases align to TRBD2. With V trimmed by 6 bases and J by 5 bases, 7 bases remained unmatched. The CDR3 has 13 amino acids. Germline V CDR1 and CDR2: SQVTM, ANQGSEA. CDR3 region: CSVVAGAGETQYF. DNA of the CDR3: TGCAGCGTAGTAGCGGGAGCGGGTGAGACCCAGTACTTC.

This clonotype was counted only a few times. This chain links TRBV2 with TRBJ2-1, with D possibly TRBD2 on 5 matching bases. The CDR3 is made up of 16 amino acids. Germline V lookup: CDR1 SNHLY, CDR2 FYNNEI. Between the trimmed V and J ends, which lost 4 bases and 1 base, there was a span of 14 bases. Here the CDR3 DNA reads TGTGCCAGCAGTGGAGGGCTAACAAGGTCCTACAATGAGCAGTTCTTC. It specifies CASSGGLTRSYNEQFF.

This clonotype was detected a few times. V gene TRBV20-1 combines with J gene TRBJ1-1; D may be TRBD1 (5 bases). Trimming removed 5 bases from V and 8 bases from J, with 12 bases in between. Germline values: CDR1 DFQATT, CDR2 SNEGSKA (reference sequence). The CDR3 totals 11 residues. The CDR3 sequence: CSAGRQLEAFF. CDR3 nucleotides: TGCAGTGCTGGGAGACAGCTCGAAGCTTTCTTT.

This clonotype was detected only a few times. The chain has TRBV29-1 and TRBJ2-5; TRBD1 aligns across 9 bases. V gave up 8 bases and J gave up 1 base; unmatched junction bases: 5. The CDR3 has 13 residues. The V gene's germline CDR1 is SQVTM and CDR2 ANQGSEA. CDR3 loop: CSLGTGRQETQYF. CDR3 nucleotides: TGCAGCTTAGGGACAGGGCGCCAAGAGACCCAGTACTTC.

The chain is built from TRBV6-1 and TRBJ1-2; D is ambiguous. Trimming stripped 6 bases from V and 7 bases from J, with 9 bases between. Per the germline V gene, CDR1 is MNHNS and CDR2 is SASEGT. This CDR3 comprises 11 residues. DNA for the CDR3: TGTGCCAGCAGGTCAAGGGTTGGCTACACCTTC. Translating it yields CASRSRVGYTF.

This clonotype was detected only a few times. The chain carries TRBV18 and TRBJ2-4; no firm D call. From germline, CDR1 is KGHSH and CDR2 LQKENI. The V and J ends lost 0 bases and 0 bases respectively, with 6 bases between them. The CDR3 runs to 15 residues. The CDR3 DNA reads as TGTGCCAGCTCACCACCGTCTCTAGCCAAAAACATTCAGTACTTC. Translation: CASSPPSLAKNIQYF.